Listed below are T cell receptor beta chains from one sample, sequenced in a study of OX40 agonist ivuxolimab in advanced cancers. This table comes from immunoSEQ multiplex PCR, and its TCRdb copy is limited to in-frame clones, with some not included. The profile covers about 45,000 clones, with roughly 82% appearing a single time and around 16% taken by the ten largest. Sequenced here: CD4+ or CD8+ T cells sorted from blood, sampled in a trial of the OX40 agonist ivuxolimab. The receptors shown here come from an adult with an advanced solid tumor such as melanoma, head and neck, liver or kidney cancer. Both conserved end residues are part of each CDR3. The D gene is left open where the match is weak. A clone size is listed for some rows: how often the clone was seen (once, few, many), or a class if it is expanded.

V	size	J	D	DNA	CDR3
TRBV6-5	-	TRBJ2-1	-	TGTGCCAGCAGTTACGGGCAGGGTGAGCAGTTCTTC	CASSYGQGEQFF
TRBV7-9	-	TRBJ1-2	-	TGTGCCAGCAGCCCAAGGGAGGGACCGAGCTATGGCTACACCTTC	CASSPREGPSYGYTF
TRBV7-7	-	TRBJ2-5	-	TGTGCTAGCAGCTTAGAGGGGCGGAAGACCCAGTACTTC	CASSLEGRKTQYF
TRBV7-9	-	TRBJ2-7	-	TGTGCCAGCAGCTTAAAAAGTTCCTACGAGCAGTACTTC	CASSLKSSYEQYF
TRBV5-6	-	TRBJ2-7	TRBD1	TGTGCCAGCAGTACGTATGACAGGGGGTTTTTTTACGAGCAGTACTTC	CASSTYDRGFFYEQYF
TRBV19	-	TRBJ2-5	TRBD1	TGTGCCACCTCGACAGGGGGGTTCGGGTTTCAAGAGACCCAGTACTTC	CATSTGGFGFQETQYF
TRBV19	-	TRBJ2-7	TRBD1	TGTGCCAGTAGTATTGGACAGGGTAACTACGAGCAGTACTTC	CASSIGQGNYEQYF
TRBV7-9	-	TRBJ2-5	-	TGTGCCAGCAGCTCGACAGACATATCAGAGACCCAGTACTTC	CASSSTDISETQYF
TRBV19	medium-sized	TRBJ1-1	-	TGTGCCAGTAGTCTAGGGAGCAACACTGAAGCTTTCTTT	CASSLGSNTEAFF
TRBV28	-	TRBJ1-1	TRBD1	TGTGCCAGCAGGGGGACAGGGGTGAACACTGAAGCTTTCTTT	CASRGTGVNTEAFF
TRBV2	-	TRBJ2-3	TRBD2	TGTGCCAGCAGGCCCTGGGATAGCGGGGGAACAGATACGCAGTATTTT	CASRPWDSGGTDTQYF
TRBV5-4	-	TRBJ2-2	-	TGTGCCAGCAGCTTGGCCGCGGGGGCGGGGGAGCTGTTTTTT	CASSLAAGAGELFF
TRBV9	-	TRBJ2-7	-	TGTGCCAGCAGCGTAGGAGGGGGAACCTACGAGCAGTACTTC	CASSVGGGTYEQYF
TRBV29-1	-	TRBJ2-7	-	TGCAGCGTTGACAGGTTGGGCGAGCAGTACTTC	CSVDRLGEQYF
TRBV4-2	-	TRBJ1-2	TRBD1	TGTGCCAGCAGCCAAGAAGGGACAGCCTCCTATGGCTACACCTTC	CASSQEGTASYGYTF
TRBV6-1	few	TRBJ1-2	-	TGTGCCAGCAGTGTGGGTACAGGTCCTAACTATGGCTACACCTTC	CASSVGTGPNYGYTF
TRBV27	-	TRBJ2-7	TRBD1	TGTGCCAGCAGTTTTGGACAGGTCGGATACGAGCAGTACTTC	CASSFGQVGYEQYF
TRBV10-1	-	TRBJ2-1	TRBD1	TGCGCCACCGGTGACAGGGGGAAGGTCAATGAGCAGTTCTTC	CATGDRGKVNEQFF
TRBV7-6	few	TRBJ2-7	-	TGTGCCAGCAGCTTTGGGCCCGATGACGCCTACGAGCAGTACTTC	CASSFGPDDAYEQYF
TRBV9	-	TRBJ2-6	-	TGTGCCAGCAGAGCCAGGGGTGGGGCCAACGTCCTGACTTTC	CASRARGGANVLTF
TRBV27	-	TRBJ1-1	-	TGTGCCAGCAGTACCCGGACAGAAGCTTTCTTT	CASSTRTEAFF
TRBV28	-	TRBJ2-1	-	TGTGCCGGGTCCGGGAACAATGAGCAGTTCTTC	CAGSGNNEQFF